The 12 T cell receptor beta chains listed next were all sequenced from one sample in a study of cytomegalovirus exposure and HLA in healthy donors. Profiled with immunoSEQ multiplex PCR; TCRdb holds only in-frame clones, not every one. Counted here are approximately 59,000 clones, approximately 93% occurring once; the ten biggest clones make up approximately 1.7%. The sequenced sample consisted of PBMCs. The receptors originated from a woman aged 18-29 years in good health and CMV-seropositive.

V usage is TRBV29-1 and J usage is TRBJ2-2, with D maybe TRBD2 (6 bases). Germline V gives CDR1 SQVTM, CDR2 ANQGSEA. Trimming removed 4 bases at V and 8 bases at J, with 20 bases between. This CDR3 comprises 15 residues. DNA for the CDR3: TGCAGCGTTGCTACTCGGGGGACCTATCGTGGGGAGCTGTTTTTT. This codes for CSVATRGTYRGELFF.

The chain has TRBV7-2 and TRBJ2-1; a weak D match, TRBD1 (7 bases). CDR1 is SGHTA and CDR2 is FQGNSA in the germline V gene. CDR3 length equals 15 residues. Between the trimmed V and J ends, which lost 2 bases and 6 bases, there was a span of 14 bases. The CDR3 coding sequence is TGTGCCAGCAGCTTAACGGCGGGACAGCTCAATGAGCAGTTCTTC. It translates to CASSLTAGQLNEQFF.

The chain carries TRBV5-1 and TRBJ2-3, with TRBD2 identical over 7 bases. This CDR3 region has 17 residues. V shed 0 bases and J 4 bases; nucleotides not matched to a gene: 11. The V gene's germline CDR1 is SGHRS and CDR2 YFSETQ. As DNA, the CDR3 is TGCGCCAGCAGCTTGGAACTGTTAGCGGGTTTTGCAGATACGCAGTATTTT. Amino acid sequence: CASSLELLAGFADTQYF. Full variable domain (remainder filled in from reference TRBV5-1 and TRBJ2-3): KAGVTQTPRYLIKTRGQQVTLSCSPISGHRSVSWYQQTPGQGLQFLFEYFSETQRNKGNFPGRFSGRQFSNSRSEMNVSTLELGDSALYLCASSLELLAGFADTQYFGPGTRLTVL.

The chain couples TRBV27 to TRBJ2-7, with a weak D call TRBD1 (5 bases). V was clipped by 6 bases and J by 3 bases, with 9 bases between them. Germline CDR1 and CDR2: MNHEY and SMNVEV (reference sequence). The CDR3 is made up of 12 amino acids. CDR3 amino acids: CASRKGDYEQYF. The DNA of the CDR3 is TGTGCCAGCAGGAAAGGGGACTACGAGCAGTACTTC.

This chain uses TRBV7-9 with TRBJ1-2; 7 nucleotides match TRBD1. CDR1 and CDR2 (germline): SEHNR, FQNEAQ (reference sequence). The CDR3 consists of 13 residues. With V trimmed by 3 bases and J by 5 bases, 3 bases remained unmatched. For the CDR3, the DNA is TGTGCCAGCAGCTTTGGGACAGAATATGGCTACACCTTC. The encoded protein is CASSFGTEYGYTF.

J is TRBJ1-3 and V is TRBV6-6; D is unclear. The germline V gene encodes CDR1 MNHNY and CDR2 SVGAGI (reference sequence). There are 15 residues in the CDR3. The germline V and J ends were trimmed by 6 bases and 0 bases, with 12 bases remaining between them. The DNA for the CDR3 is TGTGCCAGCAGAGCCACTAGGAGCTCTGGAAACACCATATATTTT. Its protein product is CASRATRSSGNTIYF.

CDR3 nucleotides: TGTGCCAGCATGGGACATATTAACACCGGGGAGCTGTTTTTT. Protein product: CASMGHINTGELFF. V is TRBV28 and J is TRBJ2-2; perhaps TRBD1 as D (6 bases). The CDR3 consists of 14 residues. With 7 bases removed from V and 2 bases from J, the gap between germline ends came to 11 bases. The germline V gene encodes CDR1 MDHEN and CDR2 SYDVKM.

Only one count was recorded for this clone. The chain uses TRBV9 and TRBJ2-3; D perhaps matches TRBD1 (5 bases). The V gene's germline CDR1 is SGDLS and CDR2 YYNGEE. The V end lost 1 base, the J end lost 14 bases, and 20 bases lay between the germline ends. This CDR3 is built from 14 residues. CDR3 residues: CASSVTDSPKPRYF. The CDR3 nucleotides read TGTGCCAGCAGCGTAACAGACAGTCCCAAGCCTCGGTATTTT. Full variable domain (outside the CDR3, taken from reference TRBV9 and TRBJ2-3): DSGVTQTPKHLITATGQRVTLRCSPRSGDLSVYWYQQSLDQGLQFLIQYYNGEERAKGNILERFSAQQFPDLHSELNLSSLELGDSALYFCASSVTDSPKPRYFGPGTRLTVL.

This rearrangement joins TRBV7-2 to TRBJ2-3; TRBD1 matches 8 bases. Losses at the gene ends were 4 bases for V and 4 bases for J; bases not matched to a gene: 4. CDR3 length: 14 amino acids. Germline V CDR1 and CDR2: SGHTA, FQGNSA. The CDR3 sequence: CASSSGQGADTQYF. The CDR3 bases are TGTGCCAGCAGCTCCGGACAGGGTGCAGATACGCAGTATTTT. Together with reference TRBV7-2 and TRBJ2-3, the CDR3 gives the full variable domain: GAGVSQSPSNKVTEKGKDVELRCDPISGHTALYWYRQSLGQGLEFLIYFQGNSAPDKSGLPSDRFSAERTGGSVSTLTIQRTQQEDSAVYLCASSSGQGADTQYFGPGTRLTVL.

To note about this clone: Other DNA sequences of this sample code for an identical CDR3. V and J are TRBV5-1 and TRBJ2-7; perhaps TRBD1 as D (5 bases). This CDR3 comprises 14 residues. Trimming shortened V by 0 bases and J by 2 bases, and 9 bases separated the two germline ends. Germline loops: CDR1 SGHRS, CDR2 YFSETQ. The CDR3 protein is CASSLEGQPYEQYF. The CDR3 DNA sequence: TGCGCCAGCAGCTTGGAGGGGCAACCCTACGAGCAGTACTTC.

The rearrangement uses TRBV6-1 and TRBJ1-1; D remains unclear. The V end lost 5 bases, the J end lost 5 bases, and 18 bases lay between the germline ends. Germline V gene data show CDR1 as MNHNS and CDR2 as SASEGT. This CDR3 comprises 15 residues. Here the CDR3 reads CASSSHGWAGTEAFF. The CDR3, as DNA: TGTGCCAGCAGTTCCCATGGTTGGGCGGGGACTGAAGCTTTCTTT.

The J gene is TRBJ1-5, the V gene TRBV6-6; 12 positions agree with TRBD1. The junction had 3 bases not matched to a gene; V was cut back by 6 bases and J by 6 bases. The CDR3 sequence is 14 residues long. CDR1 MNHNY and CDR2 SVGAGI come from the germline V gene (reference sequence). The CDR3 protein is CASRPGQGAQPQHF. The CDR3 bases are TGTGCCAGCAGGCCGGGACAGGGGGCTCAGCCCCAGCATTTT.